Presented here are 14 T cell receptor beta chains from one specimen sequenced in a study of identical twins. In TCRdb, the 5' RACE reads were re-called with MiXCR into one record per CDR3 protein. The sample shows hundreds of thousands of distinct CDR3 sequences, around 8.1% of them seen only once. These data were likewise used in another study, on yellow fever vaccine responses in identical twins.

The sample consisted of memory (CD45RO+) T cells sorted from blood. Receptors originate from a young woman in good health.

There are a few counts of this clonotype. The chain uses TRBV7-2 and TRBJ2-5; D possibly corresponds to TRBD2 (6 bases). Germline V lookup: CDR1 SGHTA, CDR2 FQGNSA. Trimming left V 5 bases short and J 2 bases short, with 15 bases between. The CDR3 runs to 15 residues. CDR3 bases: TGTGCCAGCAGCGGATTTTCTGGGGGGCAAGAGACCCAGTACTTC. Translation gives CASSGFSGGQETQYF.

This clonotype turned up a few times. The chain links TRBV28 to TRBJ1-2, with D perhaps TRBD1 (5 bases). This CDR3 is built from 13 residues. Between the trimmed V and J ends, which lost 2 bases and 4 bases, there was a span of 8 bases. Germline V CDR1 and CDR2: MDHEN, SYDVKM. The CDR3 region is CASSLGAPYGYTF. For the CDR3, the DNA is TGTGCCAGCAGTTTAGGGGCCCCCTATGGCTACACCTTC.

There are many counts of this clonotype. This chain links TRBV15 with TRBJ2-2; 10 positions match TRBD1. V trimming: 1 base; J trimming: 5 bases; junction bases outside the gene matches: 10. CDR3 length: 18 amino acids. Per germline, CDR1 LNHNV and CDR2 YYDKDF (reference sequence). The CDR3 region is CATSRVPRGTGETGELFF. The CDR3 nucleotides read TGTGCCACCAGCAGAGTACCGCGGGGGACAGGGGAGACCGGGGAGCTGTTTTTT.

The genes are TRBV6-2 or TRBV6-3 and TRBJ2-1, with 9 bases matching TRBD1. CDR3 size: 16 residues. J gave up 8 bases and V 2 bases, and 10 bases lay outside the gene matches. Germline-derived CDR1 and CDR2 are MNHEY and SVGEGT. The DNA for the CDR3 is TGTGCCAGCAGTTACGGGACAGGGAAGGGTACCGATGAGCAGTTCTTC. It translates to CASSYGTGKGTDEQFF.

This clonotype showed up many times. The chain carries TRBV9 and TRBJ2-5; D is perhaps TRBD1 (5 bases). Per the germline V gene, CDR1 is SGDLS and CDR2 is YYNGEE. The length of the CDR3 is 15 residues. V was trimmed by 1 base and J by 0 bases, leaving 10 bases between them. In DNA, the CDR3 is TGTGCCAGCAGCGTAAGACAGACGTACCAAGAGACCCAGTACTTC. Amino acid sequence: CASSVRQTYQETQYF.

The sample holds many counts of this clonotype. The gene calls are TRBV7-6 and TRBJ2-5, with D perhaps being TRBD1 or TRBD2 (5 bases each). The germline V gene encodes CDR1 SGHVS and CDR2 FNYEAQ. V lost 5 bases to trimming and J lost 5 bases, with 27 bases between them. The CDR3 loop spans 18 amino acids. The CDR3 spells CASSPHRVGRARGETQYF. The CDR3 coding sequence is TGTGCCAGCAGCCCTCATAGGGTGGGGAGAGCGAGGGGCGAGACCCAGTACTTC.

This clonotype has only a few counts. The rearrangement links TRBV25-1 to TRBJ1-1; no definite D call. The CDR3 sequence is 15 residues long. Trimming took off 7 bases at V and 1 base at J, with 16 bases between the two ends. Germline-derived CDR1 and CDR2 are MGHDK and SYGVNS. CDR3 DNA: TGTGCCAGCAACCCTGCGGGCAGGACGAACACTGAAGCTTTCTTT. Residues: CASNPAGRTNTEAFF.

In its sample, this clonotype was seen many times. This sequence joins TRBV7-9 and TRBJ2-3; the D is unclear. Germline V gives CDR1 SEHNR, CDR2 FQNEAQ (reference sequence). V was cut by 4 bases and J by 0 bases, with 8 bases left in between. This CDR3 is built from 14 residues. CDR3 sequence reads: CASSSTRSTDTQYF. The CDR3 nucleotides read TGTGCCAGCAGCTCGACTCGCAGCACAGATACGCAGTATTTT. Drawing the rest from reference TRBV7-9 and TRBJ2-3, the complete variable domain is DTGVSQNPRHKITKRGQNVTFRCDPISEHNRLYWYRQTLGQGPEFLTYFQNEAQLEKSRLLSDRFSAERPKGSFSTLEIQRTEQGDSAMYLCASSSTRSTDTQYFGPGTRLTVL.

In this sample, this clonotype turned up a few times. This chain uses TRBV20-1 with TRBJ2-7, with D maybe TRBD1 (5 bases). Between the trimmed V and J ends, which lost 6 bases and 0 bases, there was a span of 18 bases. Per the germline V gene, CDR1 is DFQATT and CDR2 is SNEGSKA (reference sequence). The CDR3 is 15 amino acids. The CDR3, as DNA: TGCAGTGCGATTAATACCCGACAGAGCTCCTACGAGCAGTACTTC. Translation: CSAINTRQSSYEQYF.

This clonotype was seen more than once but under ten times. The chain couples TRBV7-3 to TRBJ2-2, with D perhaps TRBD2 (6 bases). V was cut by 5 bases and J by 2 bases, with 9 bases left in between. The CDR3 totals 14 residues. Germline V CDR1 and CDR2: SGHTA, FQGTGA. The CDR3 DNA reads TGTGCCAGCAGCGGGACTCTTAACACCGGGGAGCTGTTTTTT. This sequence encodes CASSGTLNTGELFF.

This clonotype appeared many times. V is TRBV14 and J is TRBJ2-2; 8 bases match TRBD2. The CDR3 has 17 residues. The germline gives CDR1 SGHDN, CDR2 FVKESK. V shed 0 bases and J 6 bases; nucleotides not matched to a gene: 9. The CDR3 DNA reads TGTGCCAGCAGCCAAGATATGAATAGCGGGATCCCCGGGGAGCTGTTTTTT. Translating it yields CASSQDMNSGIPGELFF.

The chain combines TRBV5-5 with TRBJ1-4; TRBD1 is a possible D gene (6 bases). The V and J ends lost 3 bases and 0 bases respectively, with 6 bases between them. This CDR3 comprises 14 residues. Germline values: CDR1 SGHKS, CDR2 YYEKEE (reference sequence). CDR3 protein: CASSWTATNEKLFF. For the CDR3, the DNA is TGTGCCAGCAGCTGGACAGCAACTAATGAAAAACTGTTTTTT.

This clonotype appeared many times. The chain carries TRBV12-3 or TRBV12-4 and TRBJ2-1; 8 nucleotides line up with TRBD2. The V segment lost 3 bases and the J segment 10 bases; nucleotides outside the gene matches: 11. The CDR3 consists of 15 residues. The CDR3 loop reads CASSFESAGGREQFF. The CDR3 DNA sequence: TGTGCCAGCAGTTTTGAGTCGGCGGGGGGACGGGAGCAGTTCTTC.

This clonotype showed up many times. The J gene is TRBJ1-2, the V gene TRBV6-5, with D unresolved. V gave up 3 bases and J gave up 4 bases, with 12 bases separating them. The V gene's germline CDR1 is MNHEY and CDR2 SVGAGI. The CDR3 totals 14 residues. In DNA, the CDR3 is TGTGCCAGCAGTTATTCTTCGACCTCCTATGGCTACACCTTC. Translation gives CASSYSSTSYGYTF.